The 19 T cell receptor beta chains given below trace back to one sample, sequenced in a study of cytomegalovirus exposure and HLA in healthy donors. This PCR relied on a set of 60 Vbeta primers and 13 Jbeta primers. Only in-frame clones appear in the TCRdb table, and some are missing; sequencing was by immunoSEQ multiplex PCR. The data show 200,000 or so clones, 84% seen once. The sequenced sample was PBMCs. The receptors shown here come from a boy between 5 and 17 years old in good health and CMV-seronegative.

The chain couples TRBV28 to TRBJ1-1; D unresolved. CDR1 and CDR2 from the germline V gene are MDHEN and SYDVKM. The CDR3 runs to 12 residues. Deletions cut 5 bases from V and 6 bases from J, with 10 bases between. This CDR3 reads CASSTPGPEAFF. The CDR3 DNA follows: TGTGCCAGCAGTACCCCAGGTCCTGAAGCTTTCTTT.

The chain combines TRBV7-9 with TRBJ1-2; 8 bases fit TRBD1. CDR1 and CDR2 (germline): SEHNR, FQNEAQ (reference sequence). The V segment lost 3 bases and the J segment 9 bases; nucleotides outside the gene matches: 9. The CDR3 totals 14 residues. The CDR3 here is CASSFSQGAGSYTF. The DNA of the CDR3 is TGTGCCAGCAGCTTCTCTCAGGGGGCTGGGAGCTACACCTTC. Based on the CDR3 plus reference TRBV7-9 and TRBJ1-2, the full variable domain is DTGVSQNPRHKITKRGQNVTFRCDPISEHNRLYWYRQTLGQGPEFLTYFQNEAQLEKSRLLSDRFSAERPKGSFSTLEIQRTEQGDSAMYLCASSFSQGAGSYTFGSGTRLTVV.

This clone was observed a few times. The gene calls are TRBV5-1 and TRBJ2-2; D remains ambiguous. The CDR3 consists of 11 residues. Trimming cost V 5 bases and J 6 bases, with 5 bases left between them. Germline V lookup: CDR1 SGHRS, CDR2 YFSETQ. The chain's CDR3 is CASRLAGELFF. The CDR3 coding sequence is TGCGCCAGCAGGCTAGCCGGGGAGCTGTTTTTT.

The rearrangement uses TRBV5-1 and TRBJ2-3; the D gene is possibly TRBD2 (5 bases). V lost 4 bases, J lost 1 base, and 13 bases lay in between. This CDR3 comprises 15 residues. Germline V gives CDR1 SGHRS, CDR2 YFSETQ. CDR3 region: CASSDKVGGTDTQYF. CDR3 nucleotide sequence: TGCGCCAGCAGCGACAAGGTCGGGGGCACAGATACGCAGTATTTT.

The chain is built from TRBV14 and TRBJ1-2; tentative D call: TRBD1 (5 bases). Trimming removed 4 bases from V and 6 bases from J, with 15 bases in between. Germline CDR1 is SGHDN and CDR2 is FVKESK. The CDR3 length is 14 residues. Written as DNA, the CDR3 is TGTGCCAGCAGCCCGGGGACTGTTCGGGATGGCTACACCTTC. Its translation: CASSPGTVRDGYTF.

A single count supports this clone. CDR3 nucleotide sequence: TGTGCCAGCAGTCAAACAGTAGGGAGCTCCTACAATGAGCAGTTCTTC. This sequence encodes CASSQTVGSSYNEQFF. The V and J genes are TRBV9 and TRBJ2-1; a weak D match, TRBD2 (5 bases). The V and J ends lost 5 bases and 0 bases respectively, with 15 bases between them. This CDR3 is built from 16 residues. CDR1 is SGDLS and CDR2 is YYNGEE in the germline V gene.

In DNA, the CDR3 is TGTGCCAGCAGCCCGAATGAAAAACTGTTTTTT. This codes for CASSPNEKLFF. V and J are TRBV5-5 and TRBJ1-4, with D hard to call. The CDR3 has 11 amino acids. With 4 bases removed from V and 5 bases from J, the gap between germline ends came to 3 bases. Germline CDR1 is SGHKS and CDR2 is YYEKEE (reference sequence).

DNA of the CDR3: TGTGCCTGGAGTCTTACAGCCACCAATGAGCAGTTCTTC. This codes for CAWSLTATNEQFF. The rearrangement uses TRBV30 and TRBJ2-1; D is ambiguous. The CDR3 runs 13 residues. Germline-derived CDR1 and CDR2 are GTSNPN and SVGIG (reference sequence). The V gene lost 2 bases and the J gene lost 6 bases, with 11 bases spanning the gap. The entire variable domain, with the rest obtained from reference TRBV30 and TRBJ2-1, is as follows: SQTIHQWPATLVQPVGSPLSLECTVEGTSNPNLYWYRQAAGRGLQLLFYSVGIGQISSEVPQNLSASRPQDRQFILSSKKLLLSDSGFYLCAWSLTATNEQFFGPGTRLTVL.

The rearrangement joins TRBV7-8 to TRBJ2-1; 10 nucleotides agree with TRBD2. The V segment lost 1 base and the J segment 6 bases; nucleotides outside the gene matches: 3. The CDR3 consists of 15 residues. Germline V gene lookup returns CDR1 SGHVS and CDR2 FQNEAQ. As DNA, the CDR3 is TGTGCCAGCAGCTTAGGGACTAGCGGACTCAATGAGCAGTTCTTC. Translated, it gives CASSLGTSGLNEQFF.

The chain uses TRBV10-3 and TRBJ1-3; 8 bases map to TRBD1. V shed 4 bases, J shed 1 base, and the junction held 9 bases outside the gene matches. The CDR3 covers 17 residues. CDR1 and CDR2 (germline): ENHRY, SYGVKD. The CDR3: CAISGSGQGRSGNTIYF. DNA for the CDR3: TGTGCCATCAGTGGTTCAGGACAGGGAAGATCTGGAAACACCATATATTTT.

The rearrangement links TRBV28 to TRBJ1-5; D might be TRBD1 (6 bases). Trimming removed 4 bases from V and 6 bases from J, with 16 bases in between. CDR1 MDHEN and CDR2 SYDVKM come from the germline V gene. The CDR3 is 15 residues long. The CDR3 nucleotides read TGTGCCAGCAGTTCTGACAGGTCGGAGTCTCAGCCCCAGCATTTT. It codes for CASSSDRSESQPQHF.

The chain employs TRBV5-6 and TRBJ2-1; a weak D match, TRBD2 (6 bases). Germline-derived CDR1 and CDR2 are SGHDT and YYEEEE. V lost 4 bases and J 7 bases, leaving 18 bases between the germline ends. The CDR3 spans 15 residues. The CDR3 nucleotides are TGTGCCAGCAGCGGCCGTGAGACTAGTGTTAATGAGCAGTTCTTC. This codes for CASSGRETSVNEQFF.

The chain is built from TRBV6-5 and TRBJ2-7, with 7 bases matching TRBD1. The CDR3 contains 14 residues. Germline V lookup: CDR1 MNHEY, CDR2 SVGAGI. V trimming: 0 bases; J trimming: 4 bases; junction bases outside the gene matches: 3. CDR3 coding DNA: TGTGCCAGCAGTTACTCACAGGGGCTTTACGAGCAGTACTTC. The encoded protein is CASSYSQGLYEQYF.

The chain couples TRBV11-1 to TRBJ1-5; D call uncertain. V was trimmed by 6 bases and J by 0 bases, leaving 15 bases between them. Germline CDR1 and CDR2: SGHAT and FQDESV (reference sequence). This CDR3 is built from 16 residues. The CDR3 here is CASRGWGAGSNQPQHF. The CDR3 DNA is TGTGCCAGCAGGGGGTGGGGTGCGGGTAGCAATCAGCCCCAGCATTTT.

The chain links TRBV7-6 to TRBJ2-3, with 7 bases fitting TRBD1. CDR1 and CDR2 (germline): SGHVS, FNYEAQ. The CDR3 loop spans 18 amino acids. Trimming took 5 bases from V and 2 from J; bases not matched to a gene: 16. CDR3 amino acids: CASSTPRGEGAYTDTQYF. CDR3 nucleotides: TGTGCCAGCAGCACCCCTAGGGGTGAGGGGGCTTACACAGATACGCAGTATTTT.

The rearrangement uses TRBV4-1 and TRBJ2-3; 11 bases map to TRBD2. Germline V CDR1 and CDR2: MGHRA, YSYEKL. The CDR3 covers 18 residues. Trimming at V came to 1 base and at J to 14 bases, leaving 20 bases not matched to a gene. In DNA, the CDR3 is TGCGCCAGCAGCCAAGTACTCGAGAATCGTAGACTAGCGGGATTGAGGTATTTT. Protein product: CASSQVLENRRLAGLRYF.

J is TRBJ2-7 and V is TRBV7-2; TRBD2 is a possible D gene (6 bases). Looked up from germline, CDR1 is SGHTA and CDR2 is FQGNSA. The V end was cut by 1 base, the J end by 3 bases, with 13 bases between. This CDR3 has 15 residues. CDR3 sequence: CASSLVVGGFYEQYF. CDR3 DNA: TGTGCCAGCAGCTTAGTCGTGGGGGGTTTCTACGAGCAGTACTTC.

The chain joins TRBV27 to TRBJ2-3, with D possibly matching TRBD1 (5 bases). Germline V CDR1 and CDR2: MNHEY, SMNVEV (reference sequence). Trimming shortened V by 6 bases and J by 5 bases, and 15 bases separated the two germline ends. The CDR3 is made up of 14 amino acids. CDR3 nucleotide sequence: TGTGCCAGCAGCATTACTACCCAGGGAGATACGCAGTATTTT. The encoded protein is CASSITTQGDTQYF.

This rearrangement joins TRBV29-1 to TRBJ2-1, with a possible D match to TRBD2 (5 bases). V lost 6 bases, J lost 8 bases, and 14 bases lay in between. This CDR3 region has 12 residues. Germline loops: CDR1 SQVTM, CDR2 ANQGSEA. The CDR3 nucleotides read TGCAGCGTATGGTGGGAGCGCGATGAGCAGTTCTTC. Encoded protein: CSVWWERDEQFF.